Following are 14 T cell receptor beta chains from one sample sequenced in a study of neurological immune-mediated disorders. Time point described: longitudinal time-point 3. TCRdb ran MiXCR on the 5' RACE reads and lists one entry per CDR3 protein. The sample lists 84,000 or so distinct CDR3 sequences; around 4.5% were seen once. The material sequenced was PBMCs. The receptors here all came from a woman aged 60 to 75 with multiple sclerosis.

There are many counts of this clonotype. The chain uses TRBV2 and TRBJ1-1, with D uncertain. This CDR3 contains 13 residues. Germline values: CDR1 SNHLY, CDR2 FYNNEI. Trimming removed 10 bases from V and 1 base from J, with 13 bases in between. The CDR3 loop is CANGLGWNTEAFF. CDR3 sequence (DNA): TGTGCCAACGGTTTGGGCTGGAACACTGAAGCTTTCTTT.

This clonotype appeared many times. V gene TRBV25-1 combines with J gene TRBJ2-4; no clear D. The germline V and J ends were trimmed by 9 bases and 11 bases, with 14 bases remaining between them. CDR1 and CDR2 from the germline V gene are MGHDK and SYGVNS. The CDR3 contains 11 residues. This chain's CDR3 is CASGSTGLQYF. CDR3 nucleotide sequence: TGTGCCAGTGGATCGACGGGTCTTCAGTACTTC.

This clonotype was recorded at least ten times. The chain joins TRBV4-1 to TRBJ2-3; 7 nucleotides line up with TRBD1. CDR1 and CDR2 (germline): MGHRA, YSYEKL. CDR3 length: 15 amino acids. The junction had 4 bases not matched to a gene; V was cut back by 4 bases and J by 0 bases. DNA for the CDR3: TGCGCCAGCAGCCCGGGGACAGCTAGCACAGATACGCAGTATTTT. Amino acids: CASSPGTASTDTQYF.

This clonotype was counted many times. This chain connects TRBV5-1 to TRBJ1-4; the D gene is possibly TRBD1 (5 bases). The CDR3 is 13 amino acids. Germline CDR1 reads SGHRS; CDR2 reads YFSETQ. V dropped 6 bases and J dropped 7 bases, with 13 bases sitting between them. CDR3 nucleotide sequence: TGCGCCAGCACATTTCAGGGAGGTGAAAAACTGTTTTTT. It encodes CASTFQGGEKLFF.

This clonotype turned up a few times. The chain links TRBV6-1 to TRBJ1-2; 7 nucleotides match TRBD1. The junction had 9 bases not matched to a gene; V was cut back by 7 bases and J by 7 bases. Germline lookup yields CDR1 MNHNS and CDR2 SASEGT. The length of the CDR3 is 13 residues. CDR3: CASNTGQMGGYTF. Here the CDR3 DNA reads TGTGCCAGCAATACGGGACAGATGGGTGGCTACACCTTC.

This clonotype was observed at least ten times. V usage is TRBV6-6 and J usage is TRBJ2-7, with 8 bases aligning to TRBD1. V lost 2 bases and J lost 5; bases outside the gene matches: 8. The CDR3 length is 15 residues. Germline V CDR1 and CDR2: MNHNY, SVGAGI (reference sequence). The CDR3 reads CASSYPEQGDHEQYF. In nucleotides, the CDR3 is TGTGCCAGCAGTTACCCCGAACAGGGGGACCACGAGCAGTACTTC.

The sample holds many counts of this clonotype. The chain employs TRBV10-3 and TRBJ2-5; the match to TRBD1 covers 7 bases. This CDR3 comprises 15 residues. Losses at the gene ends were 6 bases for V and 1 base for J; bases not matched to a gene: 8. Germline lookup yields CDR1 ENHRY and CDR2 SYGVKD. This chain's CDR3 is CAIRAGQDVQETQYF. The CDR3 region has the DNA TGTGCCATCAGGGCAGGACAGGACGTCCAAGAGACCCAGTACTTC.

This clonotype has a count of ten or more. V usage is TRBV7-9 and J usage is TRBJ2-3; D is unresolved. The CDR3 consists of 12 residues. V was cut by 1 base and J by 7 bases, with 6 bases left in between. From germline, CDR1 is SEHNR and CDR2 FQNEAQ (reference sequence). CDR3 DNA: TGTGCCAGCAGCTTAGAAGGGAATACGCAGTATTTT. Translating it yields CASSLEGNTQYF. Complete variable domain (other parts from reference TRBV7-9 and TRBJ2-3): DTGVSQNPRHKITKRGQNVTFRCDPISEHNRLYWYRQTLGQGPEFLTYFQNEAQLEKSRLLSDRFSAERPKGSFSTLEIQRTEQGDSAMYLCASSLEGNTQYFGPGTRLTVL.

The table lists this clonotype with many counts. This chain connects TRBV3-1 to TRBJ2-3; 7 bases map to TRBD1. Germline V gene sequence: CDR1 LGHDT, CDR2 YNNKEL (reference sequence). J gave up 12 bases and V 0 bases, and 6 bases lay outside the gene matches. The CDR3 loop spans 13 amino acids. The chain's CDR3 is CASSQDRDRAQYF. As DNA, the CDR3 is TGTGCCAGCAGCCAAGATCGGGACAGAGCACAGTATTTT.

This clonotype was detected ten times or more. J is TRBJ2-3 and V is TRBV18; D gene uncertain. The CDR3 extends over 14 amino acids. V gave up 6 bases and J gave up 4 bases, with 14 bases separating them. Germline V gives CDR1 KGHSH, CDR2 LQKENI. CDR3 protein: CASSPVGYPDTQYF. The CDR3 DNA is TGTGCCAGCTCCCCCGTTGGGTACCCAGATACGCAGTATTTT.

This clonotype was seen repeatedly, ten times or more. The J gene is TRBJ2-7, the V gene TRBV7-9; tentatively, D is TRBD1 (5 bases). This CDR3 spans 14 amino acids. Germline lookup yields CDR1 SEHNR and CDR2 FQNEAQ (reference sequence). The V end lost 4 bases, the J end lost 7 bases, and 17 bases lay between the germline ends. The CDR3 nucleotides read TGTGCCAGCAGCTCTCCAGTGGGGCGCGAGGAGCAGTACTTC. Its protein is CASSSPVGREEQYF.

This clonotype was recorded at least ten times. The chain carries TRBV5-1 and TRBJ1-6; 7 nucleotides line up with TRBD1. Germline trimming cut 1 base from V and 7 bases from J; bases unmatched to any gene: 5. Germline CDR1 and CDR2: SGHRS and YFSETQ. The CDR3 is made up of 15 amino acids. The CDR3 sequence is CASSLSQGGNSPLHF. CDR3 DNA: TGCGCCAGCAGCTTGAGTCAGGGGGGAAATTCACCCCTCCACTTT.

Many counts were recorded for this clonotype. In DNA, the CDR3 is TGTGCCAGCAGCTTAGCCAGATATTCACCCCTCCACTTT. Its translation is CASSLARYSPLHF. V is TRBV7-9 and J is TRBJ1-6; the D is unclear. Deletions cut 0 bases from V and 8 bases from J, with 5 bases between. The germline V gene encodes CDR1 SEHNR and CDR2 FQNEAQ (reference sequence). This CDR3 is 13 amino acids long.

This clonotype was recorded many times. The J gene is TRBJ1-2, the V gene TRBV6-1, with TRBD1 as a possible D gene (6 bases). This CDR3 region has 13 residues. Germline lookup yields CDR1 MNHNS and CDR2 SASEGT. V shed 6 bases and J shed 3 bases, with 11 bases lying between them. Written as DNA, the CDR3 is TGTGCCAGCAGACCGGACAGCTACTATGGCTACACCTTC. This gives the protein CASRPDSYYGYTF.